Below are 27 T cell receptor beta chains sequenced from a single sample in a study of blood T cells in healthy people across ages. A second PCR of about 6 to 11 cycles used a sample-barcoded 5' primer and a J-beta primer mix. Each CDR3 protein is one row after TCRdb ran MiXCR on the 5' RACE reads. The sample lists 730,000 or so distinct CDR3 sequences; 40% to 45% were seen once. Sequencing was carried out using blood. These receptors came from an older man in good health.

CDR3: CASSYYLTPGQGHRTDTQYF. The DNA of the CDR3 is TGTGCCAGCAGTTACTACCTTACACCGGGACAGGGGCATCGCACAGATACGCAGTATTTT. V usage is TRBV6-5 and J usage is TRBJ2-3; 10 bases line up with TRBD1. The length of the CDR3 is 20 residues. Germline loops: CDR1 MNHEY, CDR2 SVGAGI. V shed 1 base, J shed 1 base, and the junction held 14 bases outside the gene matches.

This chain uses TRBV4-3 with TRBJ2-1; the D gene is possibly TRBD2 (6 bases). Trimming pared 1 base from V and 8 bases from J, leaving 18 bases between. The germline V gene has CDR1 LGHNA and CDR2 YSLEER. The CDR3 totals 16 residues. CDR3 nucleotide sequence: TGCGCCAGCAGCCAAGCAGGTGTCGGGGGAGAGGATGAGCAGTTCTTC. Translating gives CASSQAGVGGEDEQFF.

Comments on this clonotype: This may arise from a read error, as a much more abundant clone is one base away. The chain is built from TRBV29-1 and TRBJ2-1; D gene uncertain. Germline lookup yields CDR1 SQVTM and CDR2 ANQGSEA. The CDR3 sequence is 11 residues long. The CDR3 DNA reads TGCAGCGGTGAAGTTGGACCCGAGCAGTTCTTC. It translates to CSGEVGPEQFF.

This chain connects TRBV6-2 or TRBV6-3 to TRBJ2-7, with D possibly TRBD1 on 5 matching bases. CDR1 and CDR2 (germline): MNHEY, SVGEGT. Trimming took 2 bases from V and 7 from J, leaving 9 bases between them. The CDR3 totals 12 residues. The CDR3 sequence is CASSYQPGEQYF. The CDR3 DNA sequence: TGTGCCAGCAGTTACCAACCAGGGGAGCAGTACTTC.

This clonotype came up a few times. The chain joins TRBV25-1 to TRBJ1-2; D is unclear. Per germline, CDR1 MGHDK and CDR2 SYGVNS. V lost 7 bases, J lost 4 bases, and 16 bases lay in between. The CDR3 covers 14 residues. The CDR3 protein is CASKGPDLSYGYTF. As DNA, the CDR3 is TGTGCCAGCAAGGGCCCAGATCTATCCTATGGCTACACCTTC.

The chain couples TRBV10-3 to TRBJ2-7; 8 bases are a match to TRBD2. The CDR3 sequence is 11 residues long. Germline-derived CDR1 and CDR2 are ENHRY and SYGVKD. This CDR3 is CSSGGSYEQYF. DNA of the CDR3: TGTTCCAGCGGGGGATCCTACGAGCAGTACTTC.

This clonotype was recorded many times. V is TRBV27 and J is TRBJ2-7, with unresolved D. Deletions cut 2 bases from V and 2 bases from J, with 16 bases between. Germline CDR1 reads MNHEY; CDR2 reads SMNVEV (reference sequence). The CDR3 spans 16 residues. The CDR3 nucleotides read TGTGCCAGCAGTTTACTCCGGACGGCAGAGCCCTACGAGCAGTACTTC. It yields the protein CASSLLRTAEPYEQYF.

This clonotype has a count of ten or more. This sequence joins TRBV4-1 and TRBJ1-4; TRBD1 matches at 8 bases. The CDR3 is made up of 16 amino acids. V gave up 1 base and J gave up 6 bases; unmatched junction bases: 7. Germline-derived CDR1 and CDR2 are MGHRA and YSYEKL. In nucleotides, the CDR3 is TGCGCCAGCAGCCAAGGCGCAGCAGGGGGCCATGAAAAACTGTTTTTT. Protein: CASSQGAAGGHEKLFF.

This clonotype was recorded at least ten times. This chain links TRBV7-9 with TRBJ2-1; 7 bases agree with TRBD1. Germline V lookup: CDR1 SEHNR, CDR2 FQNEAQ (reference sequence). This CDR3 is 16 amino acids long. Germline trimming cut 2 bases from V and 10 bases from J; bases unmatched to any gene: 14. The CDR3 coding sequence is TGTGCCAGCAGCTTAAGTGTGACAGGGTCGACTCGGGAGCAGTTCTTC. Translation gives CASSLSVTGSTREQFF.

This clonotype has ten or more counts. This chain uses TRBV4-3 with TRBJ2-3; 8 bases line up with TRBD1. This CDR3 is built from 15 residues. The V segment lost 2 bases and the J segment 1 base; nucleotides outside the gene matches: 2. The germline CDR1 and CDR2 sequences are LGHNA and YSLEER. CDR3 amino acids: CASSQRTGRTDTQYF. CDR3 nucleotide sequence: TGCGCCAGCAGCCAACGGACAGGGCGCACAGATACGCAGTATTTT.

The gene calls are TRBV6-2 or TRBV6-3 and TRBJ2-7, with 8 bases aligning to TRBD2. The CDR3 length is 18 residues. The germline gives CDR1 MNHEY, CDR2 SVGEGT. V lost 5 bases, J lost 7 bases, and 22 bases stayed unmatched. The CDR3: CASSPPGASGHSNNEQYF. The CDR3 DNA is TGTGCCAGCAGTCCCCCCGGCGCTAGCGGGCACAGCAACAATGAGCAGTACTTC.

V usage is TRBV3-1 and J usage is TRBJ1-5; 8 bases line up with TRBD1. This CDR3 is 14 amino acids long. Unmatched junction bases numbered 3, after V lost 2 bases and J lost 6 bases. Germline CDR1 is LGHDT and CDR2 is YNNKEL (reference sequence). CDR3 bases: TGTGCCAGCAGCCAATACCAGGGGGCTCAGCCCCAGCATTTT. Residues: CASSQYQGAQPQHF.

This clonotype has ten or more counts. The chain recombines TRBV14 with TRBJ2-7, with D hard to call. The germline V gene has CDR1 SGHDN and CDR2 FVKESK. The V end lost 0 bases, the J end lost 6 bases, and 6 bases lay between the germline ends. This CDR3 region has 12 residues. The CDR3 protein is CASSQDFGEQYF. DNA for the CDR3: TGTGCCAGCAGCCAAGATTTTGGCGAGCAGTACTTC. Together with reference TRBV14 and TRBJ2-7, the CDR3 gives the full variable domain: EAGVTQFPSHSVIEKGQTVTLRCDPISGHDNLYWYRRVMGKEIKFLLHFVKESKQDESGMPNNRFLAERTGGTYSTLKVQPAELEDSGVYFCASSQDFGEQYFGPGTRLTVT.

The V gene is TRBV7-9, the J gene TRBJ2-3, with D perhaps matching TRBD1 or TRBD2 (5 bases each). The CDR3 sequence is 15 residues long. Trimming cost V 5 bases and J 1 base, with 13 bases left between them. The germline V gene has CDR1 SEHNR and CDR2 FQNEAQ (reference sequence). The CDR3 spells CASSPKRGGTDTQYF. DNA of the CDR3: TGTGCCAGCAGCCCGAAGAGGGGCGGCACAGATACGCAGTATTTT.

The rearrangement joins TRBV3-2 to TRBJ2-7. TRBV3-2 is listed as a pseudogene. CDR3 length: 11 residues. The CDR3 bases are TGTGCCAGCAGCCGACCGGAGGAGCAGTACTTC. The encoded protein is CASSRPEEQYF.

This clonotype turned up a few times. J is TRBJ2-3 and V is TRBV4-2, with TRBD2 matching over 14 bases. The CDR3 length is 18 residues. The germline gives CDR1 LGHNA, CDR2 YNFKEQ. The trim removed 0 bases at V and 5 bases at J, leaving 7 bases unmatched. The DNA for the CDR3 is TGTGCCAGCAGCCAAGATCGGACTAGCGGGGGGCGTGGAGATACGCAGTATTTT. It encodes CASSQDRTSGGRGDTQYF.

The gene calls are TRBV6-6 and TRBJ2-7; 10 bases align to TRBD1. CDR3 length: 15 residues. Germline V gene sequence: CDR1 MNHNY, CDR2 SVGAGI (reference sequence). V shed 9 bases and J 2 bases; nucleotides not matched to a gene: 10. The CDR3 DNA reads TGTGCCAGTAGCCCGGGACAGGGGATAACCTACGAGCAGTACTTC. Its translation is CASSPGQGITYEQYF.

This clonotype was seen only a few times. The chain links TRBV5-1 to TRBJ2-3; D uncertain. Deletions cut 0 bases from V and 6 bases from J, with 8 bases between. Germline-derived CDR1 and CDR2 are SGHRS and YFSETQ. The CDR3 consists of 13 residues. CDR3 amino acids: CASSLASEDTQYF. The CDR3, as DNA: TGCGCCAGCAGCTTGGCCTCGGAGGATACGCAGTATTTT. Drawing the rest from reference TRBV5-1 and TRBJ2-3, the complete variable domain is KAGVTQTPRYLIKTRGQQVTLSCSPISGHRSVSWYQQTPGQGLQFLFEYFSETQRNKGNFPGRFSGRQFSNSRSEMNVSTLELGDSALYLCASSLASEDTQYFGPGTRLTVL.

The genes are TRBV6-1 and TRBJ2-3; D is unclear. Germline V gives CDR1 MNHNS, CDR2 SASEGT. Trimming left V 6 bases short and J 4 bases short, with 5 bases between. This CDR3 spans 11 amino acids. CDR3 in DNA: TGTGCCAGCAGATTATCAGATACGCAGTATTTT. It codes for CASRLSDTQYF.

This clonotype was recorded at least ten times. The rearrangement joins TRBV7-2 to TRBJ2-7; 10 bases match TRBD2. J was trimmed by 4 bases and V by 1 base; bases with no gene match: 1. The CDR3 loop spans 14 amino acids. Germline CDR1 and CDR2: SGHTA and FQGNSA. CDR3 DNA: TGTGCCAGCAGCTTAGTAGCGGGAGGTTACGAGCAGTACTTC. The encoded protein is CASSLVAGGYEQYF.

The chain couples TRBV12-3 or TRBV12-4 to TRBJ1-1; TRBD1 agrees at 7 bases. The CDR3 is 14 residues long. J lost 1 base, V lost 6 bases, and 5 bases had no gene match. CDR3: CASRGQATNTEAFF. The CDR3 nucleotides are TGTGCCAGCAGAGGACAGGCGACGAACACTGAAGCTTTCTTT.

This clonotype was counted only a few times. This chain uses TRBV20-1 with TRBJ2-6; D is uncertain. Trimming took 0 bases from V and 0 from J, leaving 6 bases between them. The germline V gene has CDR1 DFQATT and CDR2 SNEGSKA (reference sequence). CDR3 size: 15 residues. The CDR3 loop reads CSARDVTSGANVLTF. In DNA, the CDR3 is TGCAGTGCTAGAGATGTCACCTCTGGGGCCAACGTCCTGACTTTC.

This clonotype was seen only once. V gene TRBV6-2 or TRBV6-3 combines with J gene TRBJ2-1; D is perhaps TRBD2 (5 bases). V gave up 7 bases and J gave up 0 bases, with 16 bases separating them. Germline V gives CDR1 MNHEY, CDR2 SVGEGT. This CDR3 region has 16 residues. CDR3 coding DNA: TGTGCCAGCATCACAGCGAGGGAGAGCTCCTACAATGAGCAGTTCTTC. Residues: CASITARESSYNEQFF.

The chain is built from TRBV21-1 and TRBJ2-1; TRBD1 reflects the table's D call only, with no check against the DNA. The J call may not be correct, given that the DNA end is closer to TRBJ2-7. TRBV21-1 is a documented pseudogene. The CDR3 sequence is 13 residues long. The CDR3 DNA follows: TGTGCCAGCAGCGTTAGGACAGCAAATGAGCAGTACTTC. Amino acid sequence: CASSVRTANEQYF.

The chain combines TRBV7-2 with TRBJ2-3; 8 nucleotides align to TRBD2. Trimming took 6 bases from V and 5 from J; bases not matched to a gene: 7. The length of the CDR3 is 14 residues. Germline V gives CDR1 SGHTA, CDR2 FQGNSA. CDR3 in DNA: TGTGCCAGCAGGTTGAGCGGGGGAAAAGATACGCAGTATTTT. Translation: CASRLSGGKDTQYF.

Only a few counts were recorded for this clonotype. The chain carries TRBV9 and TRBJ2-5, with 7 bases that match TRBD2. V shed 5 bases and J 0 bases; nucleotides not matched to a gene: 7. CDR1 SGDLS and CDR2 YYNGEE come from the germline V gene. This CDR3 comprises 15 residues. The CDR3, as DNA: TGTGCCAGCAGTCCTATGGGGGGGAACCAAGAGACCCAGTACTTC. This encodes CASSPMGGNQETQYF.

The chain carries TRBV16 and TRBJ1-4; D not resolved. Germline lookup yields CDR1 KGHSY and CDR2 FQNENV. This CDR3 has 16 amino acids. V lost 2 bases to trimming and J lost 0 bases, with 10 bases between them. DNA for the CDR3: TGTGCCAGCAGCCAAAGTCCTTTTGCAACTAATGAAAAACTGTTTTTT. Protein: CASSQSPFATNEKLFF.